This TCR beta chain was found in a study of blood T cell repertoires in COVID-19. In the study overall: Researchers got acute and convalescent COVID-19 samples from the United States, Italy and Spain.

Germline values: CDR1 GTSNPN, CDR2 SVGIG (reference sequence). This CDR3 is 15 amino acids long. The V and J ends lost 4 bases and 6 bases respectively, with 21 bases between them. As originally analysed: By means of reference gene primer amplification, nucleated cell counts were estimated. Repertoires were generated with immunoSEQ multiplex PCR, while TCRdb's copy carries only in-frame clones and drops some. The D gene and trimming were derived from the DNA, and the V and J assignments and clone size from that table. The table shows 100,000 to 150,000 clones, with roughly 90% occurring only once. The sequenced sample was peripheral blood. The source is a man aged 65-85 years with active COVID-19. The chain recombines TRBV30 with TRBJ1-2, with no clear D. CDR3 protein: CAWILLPPKIDGYTF. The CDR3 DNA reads TGTGCCTGGATCCTCCTACCCCCCAAAATAGATGGCTACACCTTC. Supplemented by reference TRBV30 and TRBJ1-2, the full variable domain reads SQTIHQWPATLVQPVGSPLSLECTVEGTSNPNLYWYRQAAGRGLQLLFYSVGIGQISSEVPQNLSASRPQDRQFILSSKKLLLSDSGFYLCAWILLPPKIDGYTFGSGTRLTVV.